One T cell receptor beta chain is described in this entry. V lost 6 bases to trimming and J lost 4 bases, with 4 bases between them. CDR3 size: 12 residues. The germline gives CDR1 MNHEY, CDR2 SVGAGI. The sample belongs to a study of blood T cell repertoires in COVID-19. Assay: immunoSEQ multiplex PCR; the TCRdb copy retains only in-frame clones and omits some. The data contain about 480,000 clones, around 87% of them singletons. This study enrolled people aged 18 to 89 from about 24 US geographic areas. Recovery among Cohort 3 donors was established by two negative PCRs, clearance, or symptom resolution.

The sequence was collected from a woman in her thirties or forties who had recovered from COVID-19. The genes are TRBV6-5 and TRBJ2-6; no firm D call. Sequencing was carried out using PBMCs or T cells enriched from blood (not recorded which). The chain's CDR3 is CASRQGANVLTF. In nucleotides, the CDR3 is TGTGCCAGCAGACAGGGGGCCAACGTCCTGACTTTC.